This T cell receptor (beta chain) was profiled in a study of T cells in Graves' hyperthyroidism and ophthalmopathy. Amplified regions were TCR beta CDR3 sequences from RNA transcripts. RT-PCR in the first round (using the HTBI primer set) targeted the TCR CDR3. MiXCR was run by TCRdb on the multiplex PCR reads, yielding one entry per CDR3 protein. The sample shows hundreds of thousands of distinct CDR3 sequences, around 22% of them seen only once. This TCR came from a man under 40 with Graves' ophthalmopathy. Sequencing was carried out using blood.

The CDR3 coding sequence is TGCAGTGCTCGGCGGGGACTAGCGGGAATGGTAAATGAGCAGTTCTTC. It yields the protein CSARRGLAGMVNEQFF. V and J are TRBV20-1 and TRBJ2-1; 13 nucleotides align to TRBD2. The junction had 11 bases not matched to a gene; V was cut back by 5 bases and J by 7 bases. This CDR3 is built from 16 residues. CDR1 and CDR2 from the germline V gene are DFQATT and SNEGSKA (reference sequence).